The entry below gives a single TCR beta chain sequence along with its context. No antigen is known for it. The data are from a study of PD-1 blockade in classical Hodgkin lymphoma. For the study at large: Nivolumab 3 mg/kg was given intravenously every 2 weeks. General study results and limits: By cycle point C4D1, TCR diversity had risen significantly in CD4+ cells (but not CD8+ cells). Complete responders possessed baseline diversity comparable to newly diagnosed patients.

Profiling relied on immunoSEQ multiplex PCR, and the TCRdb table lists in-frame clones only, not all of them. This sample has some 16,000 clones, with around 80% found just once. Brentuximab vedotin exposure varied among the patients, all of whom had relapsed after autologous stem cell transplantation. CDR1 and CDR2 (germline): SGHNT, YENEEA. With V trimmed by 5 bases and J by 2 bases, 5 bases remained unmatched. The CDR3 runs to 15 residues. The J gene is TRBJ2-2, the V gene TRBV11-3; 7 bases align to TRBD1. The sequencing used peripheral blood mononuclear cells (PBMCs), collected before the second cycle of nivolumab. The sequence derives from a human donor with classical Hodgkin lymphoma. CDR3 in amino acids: CASSLRQGNTGELFF. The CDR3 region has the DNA TGTGCCAGCAGCCTCCGACAGGGTAACACCGGGGAGCTGTTTTTT. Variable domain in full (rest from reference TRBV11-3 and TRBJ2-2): EAGVVQSPRYKIIEKKQPVAFWCNPISGHNTLYWYLQNLGQGPELLIRYENEEAVDDSQLPKDRFSAERLKGVDSTLKIQPAELGDSAVYLCASSLRQGNTGELFFGEGSRLTVL.